Shown below are 30 T cell receptor beta chains from a single sample sequenced in a study of T cells in Graves' hyperthyroidism and ophthalmopathy. Amplified TCR beta CDR3 regions came from RNA transcripts. Using the HTBI primer set, a first-round RT-PCR was run on the TCR CDR3. TCRdb called the multiplex PCR reads again in MiXCR, with one record for every CDR3 protein. The sample holds around 620,000 distinct CDR3 sequences, around 15% seen once. Sequencing was carried out using blood. These TCRs come from a woman aged 30 to 39 with Graves' hyperthyroidism.

The sample holds a few counts of this clonotype. The gene calls are TRBV4-1 and TRBJ2-1; a possible D gene is TRBD2 (5 bases). Germline CDR1 is MGHRA and CDR2 is YSYEKL. The V gene lost 2 bases and the J gene lost 6 bases, with 11 bases spanning the gap. This CDR3 has 14 amino acids. As DNA, the CDR3 is TGCGCCAGCAGCCAACTCACTAGTCGCAATGAGCAGTTCTTC. It specifies CASSQLTSRNEQFF.

This clonotype was detected only a few times. CDR3 sequence: CSARVRGFGELFF. CDR3 coding DNA: TGCAGTGCTAGAGTTAGGGGATTCGGGGAGCTGTTTTTT. J is TRBJ2-2 and V is TRBV20-1; D is perhaps TRBD1 (5 bases). CDR1 and CDR2 (germline): DFQATT, SNEGSKA (reference sequence). The CDR3 extends over 13 amino acids. V lost 1 base to trimming and J lost 7 bases, with 10 bases between them.

This clonotype has a count of ten or more. The chain recombines TRBV5-1 with TRBJ2-1; the D gene is possibly TRBD2 (6 bases). The CDR3 runs to 15 residues. Germline CDR1 and CDR2: SGHRS and YFSETQ. Trimming stripped 4 bases from V and 2 bases from J, with 13 bases between. The CDR3 nucleotides read TGCGCCAGCAGCCGGGACTCCACAACCTACAATGAGCAGTTCTTC. It is translated as CASSRDSTTYNEQFF.

This clonotype has a count of ten or more. The J gene is TRBJ2-3, the V gene TRBV24-1, with 8 bases that match TRBD2. This CDR3 region has 16 residues. CDR1 and CDR2 (germline): KGHDR, SFDVKD. Germline trimming cut 2 bases from V and 6 bases from J; bases unmatched to any gene: 9. In DNA form, the CDR3 reads TGTGCCACCAGTGATTCCCGTCCTAGCGGGTTTGATACGCAGTATTTT. It specifies CATSDSRPSGFDTQYF.

For this clonotype: An end of the junction does not agree with germline; a read error may underlie this. The chain joins TRBV4-1 to TRBJ2-7; TRBD1 agrees at 7 bases. Germline-derived CDR1 and CDR2 are MGHRA and YSYEKL. The CDR3 loop spans 15 amino acids. The CDR3 protein is CASGQDDRDGYEQYF. CDR3 nucleotides: TGCGCCAGCGGCCAGGACGACAGGGATGGCTACGAGCAGTACTTC.

This clonotype was seen a handful of times. This chain uses TRBV28 with TRBJ1-3, with no clear D. V was cut by 7 bases and J by 0 bases, with 10 bases left in between. Germline V gives CDR1 MDHEN, CDR2 SYDVKM. CDR3 length: 14 amino acids. CDR3 region: CASTTHPSGNTIYF. The DNA of the CDR3 is TGTGCCAGCACCACACACCCCTCTGGAAACACCATATATTTT.

V gene TRBV7-8 combines with J gene TRBJ1-4, with D perhaps TRBD1 (5 bases). The germline V gene has CDR1 SGHVS and CDR2 FQNEAQ. V gave up 5 bases and J gave up 5 bases, with 18 bases separating them. The CDR3 is 16 residues long. The CDR3 loop is CASSLTRVPTNEKLFF. As DNA, the CDR3 is TGTGCCAGCAGCCTCACCAGGGTCCCGACAAATGAAAAACTGTTTTTT.

This clonotype was counted at least ten times. V usage is TRBV20-1 and J usage is TRBJ2-1; 12 bases match TRBD2. The CDR3 covers 15 residues. CDR1 and CDR2 from the germline V gene are DFQATT and SNEGSKA (reference sequence). V was pared by 5 bases and J by 10 bases, with 12 bases of the junction left unmatched. This chain's CDR3 is CSADAGTSGLGEQFF. The DNA for the CDR3 is TGCAGTGCTGATGCCGGGACTAGCGGGTTAGGCGAGCAGTTCTTC.

There are many counts of this clonotype. CDR3 residues: CASAGTAAYEQYF. The CDR3 coding sequence is TGTGCCAGCGCCGGGACAGCCGCCTACGAGCAGTACTTC. The chain employs TRBV12-3 or TRBV12-4 and TRBJ2-7, with 7 bases aligning to TRBD1. This CDR3 is 13 amino acids long. Trimming cost V 8 bases and J 2 bases; bases outside gene matches: 6.

This clonotype was picked up a small number of times. The rearrangement links TRBV6-1 to TRBJ2-2; D gene uncertain. Trimming left V 5 bases short and J 1 base short, with 11 bases between. There are 15 residues in the CDR3. The germline gives CDR1 MNHNS, CDR2 SASEGT. CDR3 in DNA: TGTGCCAGCAGTAGACAAGACCTGAACACCGGGGAGCTGTTTTTT. Residues: CASSRQDLNTGELFF.

This clonotype appeared many times. The chain combines TRBV14 with TRBJ2-3; D possibly corresponds to TRBD1 (6 bases). The germline V gene encodes CDR1 SGHDN and CDR2 FVKESK. This CDR3 spans 14 amino acids. V was trimmed by 5 bases and J by 2 bases, leaving 11 bases between them. The CDR3 DNA reads as TGTGCCAGCAGCGCGGACAGATACACAGATACGCAGTATTTT. Translation: CASSADRYTDTQYF. The whole variable domain, remainder taken from reference TRBV14 and TRBJ2-3, is EAGVTQFPSHSVIEKGQTVTLRCDPISGHDNLYWYRRVMGKEIKFLLHFVKESKQDESGMPNNRFLAERTGGTYSTLKVQPAELEDSGVYFCASSADRYTDTQYFGPGTRLTVL.

This clonotype was observed many times. The chain has TRBV6-2 or TRBV6-3 and TRBJ2-7; 7 nucleotides align to TRBD2. The CDR3 sequence is 15 residues long. Germline values: CDR1 MNHEY, CDR2 SVGEGT. Trimming removed 5 bases from V and 2 bases from J; junction bases left unmatched: 9. CDR3 DNA: TGTGCCAGCAGTCCAGCGGGACGCCCCACCTACGAGCAGTACTTC. Its translation: CASSPAGRPTYEQYF.

There are many counts of this clonotype. J is TRBJ2-7 and V is TRBV3-1; no clear D gene. The CDR3 covers 12 residues. The germline V gene has CDR1 LGHDT and CDR2 YNNKEL (reference sequence). V lost 2 bases to trimming and J lost 2 bases, with 4 bases between them. The DNA for the CDR3 is TGTGCCAGCAGCCAAAGGACCTACGAGCAGTACTTC. Its protein is CASSQRTYEQYF.

This clonotype was seen more than once but under ten times. The chain has TRBV11-3 and TRBJ2-4, with a possible D match to TRBD1 (5 bases). Germline values: CDR1 SGHNT, CDR2 YENEEA. Between the trimmed V and J ends, which lost 0 bases and 1 base, there was a span of 7 bases. CDR3 length: 15 residues. CDR3 DNA sequence: TGTGCCAGCAGCTTAGACCCAGGGGCCAAAAACATTCAGTACTTC. Translated, it gives CASSLDPGAKNIQYF.

This clonotype was seen at least ten times. The J gene is TRBJ2-1, the V gene TRBV30; 9 bases line up with TRBD1. The CDR3 consists of 13 residues. With V trimmed by 2 bases and J by 7 bases, 3 bases remained unmatched. CDR1 and CDR2 (germline): GTSNPN, SVGIG (reference sequence). CDR3 protein: CAWSPGTGNEQFF. In DNA form, the CDR3 reads TGTGCCTGGAGTCCGGGGACAGGGAATGAGCAGTTCTTC.

This clonotype showed up many times. The CDR3 sequence: CAWSVGGSYEQYF. In DNA, the CDR3 is TGTGCCTGGAGTGTCGGCGGTTCCTACGAGCAGTACTTC. The chain has TRBV30 and TRBJ2-7; no reliable D call. CDR1 GTSNPN and CDR2 SVGIG come from the germline V gene (reference sequence). The CDR3 is 13 residues long. Trimming stripped 0 bases from V and 1 base from J, with 7 bases between.

Comment on this clonotype: Because it lacks the conserved phenylalanine or tryptophan at the end, this CDR3 is likely a read error. This chain links TRBV7-9 with TRBJ2-1; D remains ambiguous. This CDR3 spans 15 amino acids. Germline V gives CDR1 SEHNR, CDR2 FQNEAQ (reference sequence). The germline V and J ends were trimmed by 5 bases and 0 bases, with 11 bases remaining between them. The CDR3 here is CASSATGSSYNEQFL. The CDR3, as DNA: TGTGCCAGCAGCGCAACCGGGTCCTCCTACAATGAGCAGTTCCTC.

This clonotype showed up many times. The rearrangement joins TRBV2 to TRBJ2-6, with D perhaps matching TRBD1 (5 bases). Germline V gene data show CDR1 as SNHLY and CDR2 as FYNNEI. CDR3 length: 15 amino acids. V was clipped by 5 bases and J by 2 bases, with 10 bases between them. DNA of the CDR3: TGTGCCAGCAGTTCAGGGTTCGCTGGGGCCAACGTCCTGACTTTC. Protein product: CASSSGFAGANVLTF.

Notes on this clonotype: No conserved phenylalanine or tryptophan ends this CDR3, so it is likely a read error. The genes are TRBV3-1 and TRBJ2-7; TRBD2 is a possible D gene (5 bases). CDR1 is LGHDT, CDR2 YNNKEL, per germline (reference sequence). This CDR3 region has 13 residues. V lost 4 bases and J lost 3, with 10 bases in between. CDR3 region: CASSPLGSYEQYL. The CDR3 DNA sequence: TGTGCCAGCAGCCCCCTGGGGAGCTACGAGCAGTACCTC.

In this sample, this clonotype turned up many times. The V gene is TRBV5-1, the J gene TRBJ2-1; 16 nucleotides match TRBD2. Germline V gene sequence: CDR1 SGHRS, CDR2 YFSETQ. The junction had 6 bases not matched to a gene; V was cut back by 6 bases and J by 3 bases. The CDR3 is made up of 17 amino acids. The CDR3 here is CASNSGTSGRDYNEQFF. The CDR3 DNA reads as TGCGCCAGCAACTCCGGGACTAGCGGGAGGGACTACAATGAGCAGTTCTTC. The complete variable domain, with remaining parts taken from reference TRBV5-1 and TRBJ2-1, reads KAGVTQTPRYLIKTRGQQVTLSCSPISGHRSVSWYQQTPGQGLQFLFEYFSETQRNKGNFPGRFSGRQFSNSRSEMNVSTLELGDSALYLCASNSGTSGRDYNEQFFGPGTRLTVL.

This clonotype was found many times. The chain combines TRBV7-3 with TRBJ1-2; D is possibly TRBD1 (5 bases). Germline assignment: CDR1 SGHTA and CDR2 FQGTGA. Trimming shortened V by 4 bases and J by 8 bases, and 14 bases separated the two germline ends. This CDR3 comprises 13 residues. CDR3: CASSSGTAGGYTF. DNA for the CDR3: TGTGCCAGCAGCTCCGGGACGGCTGGAGGCTACACCTTC. The entire variable domain, with the rest obtained from reference TRBV7-3 and TRBJ1-2, is as follows: GAGVSQTPSNKVTEKGKYVELRCDPISGHTALYWYRQSLGQGPEFLIYFQGTGAADDSGLPNDRFFAVRPEGSVSTLKIQRTERGDSAVYLCASSSGTAGGYTFGSGTRLTVV.

This clonotype was seen ten or more times. The V call is TRBV7-9, the J call TRBJ2-1; 9 bases map to TRBD1. Germline V gene lookup returns CDR1 SEHNR and CDR2 FQNEAQ (reference sequence). The CDR3 is 18 residues long. Trimming took 0 bases from V and 6 from J; bases not matched to a gene: 12. The chain's CDR3 is CASSLASIRDRAANEQFF. The CDR3 coding sequence is TGTGCCAGCAGCTTAGCCTCAATCCGGGACAGGGCGGCCAATGAGCAGTTCTTC.

This clonotype was seen repeatedly, ten times or more. The chain employs TRBV24-1 and TRBJ1-2; TRBD1 matches at 7 bases. The CDR3 loop spans 13 amino acids. The germline CDR1 and CDR2 sequences are KGHDR and SFDVKD. Trimming took 9 bases from V and 7 from J; bases not matched to a gene: 10. The CDR3 reads CATAPGTGVGYTF. CDR3 nucleotide sequence: TGTGCCACCGCGCCCGGCACAGGGGTTGGCTACACCTTC.

J is TRBJ2-2 and V is TRBV7-2; D unresolved. The CDR3 contains 14 residues. Per the germline V gene, CDR1 is SGHTA and CDR2 is FQGNSA. V lost 4 bases to trimming and J lost 4 bases, with 10 bases between them. The CDR3 loop reads CASSSNSFTGELFF. CDR3 DNA: TGTGCCAGCAGCTCCAACTCTTTCACCGGGGAGCTGTTTTTT.

The chain couples TRBV7-8 to TRBJ2-7, with unresolved D. CDR1 and CDR2 (germline): SGHVS, FQNEAQ. The germline V and J ends were trimmed by 5 bases and 3 bases, with 17 bases remaining between them. There are 15 residues in the CDR3. DNA of the CDR3: TGTGCCAGCAGCCCTGGACGATCGTTCTTCTACGAGCAGTACTTC. Amino acids: CASSPGRSFFYEQYF. The full variable domain, completed using reference TRBV7-8 and TRBJ2-7, is GAGVSQSPRYKVAKRGQDVALRCDPISGHVSLFWYQQALGQGPEFLTYFQNEAQLDKSGLPSDRFFAERPEGSVSTLKIQRTQQEDSAVYLCASSPGRSFFYEQYFGPGTRLTVT.

As concerns this clonotype: Just one base apart from a much larger clone, this may be a read error. V usage is TRBV11-2 and J usage is TRBJ2-1, with 7 bases that match TRBD2. Germline loops: CDR1 SGHAT, CDR2 FQNNGV. Trimming took 4 bases from V and 10 from J; bases not matched to a gene: 13. This CDR3 is 15 amino acids long. In nucleotides, the CDR3 is TGTGCCAGCAGCTCCAGGGCGGGAGTGGACTACGAGCAGTTCTTC. This codes for CASSSRAGVDYEQFF.

V gene TRBV4-1 combines with J gene TRBJ2-7, with D perhaps TRBD1 (5 bases). Germline values: CDR1 MGHRA, CDR2 YSYEKL. The CDR3 consists of 16 residues. V lost 3 bases to trimming and J lost 3 bases, with 18 bases between them. For the CDR3, the DNA is TGCGCCAGCAGCCAGGCCACAGGTGTAGGGATCTACGAGCAGTACTTC. It encodes CASSQATGVGIYEQYF.

This clonotype turned up a few times. V and J are TRBV30 and TRBJ2-6; D is unresolved. The CDR3 is 16 amino acids. V lost 0 bases and J lost 0, with 9 bases in between. Germline CDR1 is GTSNPN and CDR2 is SVGIG (reference sequence). CDR3 DNA sequence: TGTGCCTGGAGTGTATTCGGGCACTCTGGGGCCAACGTCCTGACTTTC. Its translation is CAWSVFGHSGANVLTF.

The chain links TRBV4-1 to TRBJ2-1; 8 nucleotides align to TRBD2. There are 19 residues in the CDR3. Losses at the gene ends were 3 bases for V and 4 bases for J; bases not matched to a gene: 17. Germline values: CDR1 MGHRA, CDR2 YSYEKL. CDR3 sequence reads: CASSQLGRSGGPRYNEQFF. CDR3 nucleotide sequence: TGCGCCAGCAGCCAGCTGGGGAGGTCGGGAGGGCCGCGGTACAATGAGCAGTTCTTC.

This clonotype was seen a handful of times. V usage is TRBV20-1 and J usage is TRBJ1-2; D is unclear. The germline CDR1 and CDR2 sequences are DFQATT and SNEGSKA (reference sequence). The V end lost 5 bases, the J end lost 4 bases, and 5 bases lay between the germline ends. The CDR3 runs 10 residues. The CDR3 spells CSALSYGYTF. Written as DNA, the CDR3 is TGCAGTGCTTTGAGCTATGGCTACACCTTC.